Detailed here is one T cell receptor beta chain. The sample belongs to a study of shared clonotypes between healthy human individuals. Germline lookup yields CDR1 KGHSH and CDR2 LQKENI. Trimming removed 3 bases from V and 2 bases from J, with 7 bases in between. This CDR3 is built from 13 residues. Assay: immunoSEQ multiplex PCR; the TCRdb copy retains only in-frame clones and omits some. The table shows 470,000 or so clones, with more than 65% occurring only once. The TCR was taken from a woman in her 40s in good health. Some clones in this sample may be carry-over from other donors' samples. The sequencing input was PBMCs. This chain links TRBV18 with TRBJ2-5; D is unresolved. The CDR3, as DNA: TGTGCCAGCTCACCCGACCGACAAGAGACCCAGTACTTC. It specifies CASSPDRQETQYF.